A single sample is the source of the 12 T cell receptor beta chains below, sequenced in a study of shared clonotypes between healthy human individuals. The assay was immunoSEQ multiplex PCR, and TCRdb's table has in-frame clones only and misses some. The sample yields millions of clones, 85% to 95% seen once. Sequenced sample: naive CD4+ T cells from PBMCs. Specified subset: CD45RA+ positively selected. Receptor source: a man aged 18 to 30 in good health. Some clones in this sample may be carry-over from other donors' samples.

The chain employs TRBV5-1 and TRBJ2-7; 12 bases line up with TRBD1. The CDR3 runs 16 residues. V lost 1 base and J lost 7; bases outside the gene matches: 9. Per germline, CDR1 SGHRS and CDR2 YFSETQ. CDR3 sequence (DNA): TGCGCCAGCAGCTTGTCCCCCGGGACAGGGGGCGGAGAGCAGTACTTC. Translation: CASSLSPGTGGGEQYF.

The J gene is TRBJ2-7, the V gene TRBV10-3, with D uncertain. The germline gives CDR1 ENHRY, CDR2 SYGVKD. The CDR3 has 11 amino acids. V was clipped by 10 bases and J by 4 bases, with 11 bases between them. The CDR3 DNA sequence: TGTGCCACCCGGGCTTCATACGAGCAGTACTTC. This gives the protein CATRASYEQYF.

CDR3: CASSVGTAEFQPQHF. CDR3 nucleotide sequence: TGTGCCAGCAGCGTAGGCACAGCCGAATTTCAGCCCCAGCATTTT. The V call is TRBV9, the J call TRBJ1-5; no clear D gene. This CDR3 spans 15 amino acids. Trimming pared 0 bases from V and 6 bases from J, leaving 13 bases between. Germline values: CDR1 SGDLS, CDR2 YYNGEE.

This chain links TRBV18 with TRBJ2-5; D possibly uses TRBD1 or TRBD2 (5 bases each). Trimming removed 7 bases at V and 2 bases at J, with 17 bases between. The CDR3 is 15 residues long. From germline, CDR1 is KGHSH and CDR2 LQKENI. In nucleotides, the CDR3 is TGTGCCAGCTGCCCCCTCCAGGGACCTCAAGAGACCCAGTACTTC. Its protein is CASCPLQGPQETQYF.

As for this clone: This same CDR3 is encoded by further DNA sequences in the sample. The chain employs TRBV4-1 and TRBJ2-3; the D is unclear. This CDR3 is built from 12 residues. Germline V lookup: CDR1 MGHRA, CDR2 YSYEKL. Trimming took 1 base from V and 4 from J, leaving 3 bases between them. CDR3 DNA: TGCGCCAGCAGCCAAGTATCAGATACGCAGTATTTT. It yields the protein CASSQVSDTQYF.

This chain joins TRBV7-6 and TRBJ2-3; D possibly corresponds to TRBD2 (5 bases). CDR3 length equals 12 residues. Germline-derived CDR1 and CDR2 are SGHVS and FNYEAQ. V lost 5 bases, J lost 4 bases, and 7 bases lay in between. The CDR3 protein is CASSRGSDTQYF. The CDR3 DNA reads TGTGCCAGCAGCCGAGGGTCAGATACGCAGTATTTT.

The gene calls are TRBV7-3 and TRBJ2-1; 11 nucleotides align to TRBD2. The length of the CDR3 is 13 residues. The germline V gene encodes CDR1 SGHTA and CDR2 FQGTGA. The V segment lost 8 bases and the J segment 7 bases; nucleotides outside the gene matches: 4. This CDR3 reads CASGASGRNEQFF. DNA of the CDR3: TGTGCCAGCGGTGCTAGCGGGAGGAATGAGCAGTTCTTC.

V is TRBV6-6 and J is TRBJ1-5; a weak D match, TRBD1 (5 bases). Germline CDR1 and CDR2: MNHNY and SVGAGI (reference sequence). The CDR3 length is 12 residues. The V end lost 5 bases, the J end lost 6 bases, and 8 bases lay between the germline ends. The CDR3 DNA reads as TGTGCCAGCAGTCCTACAGGTCAGCCCCAGCATTTT. As protein: CASSPTGQPQHF.

The V gene is TRBV7-6, the J gene TRBJ2-3; TRBD2 aligns across 10 bases. Germline loops: CDR1 SGHVS, CDR2 FNYEAQ. The CDR3 runs 17 residues. Germline trimming cut 5 bases from V and 2 bases from J; bases unmatched to any gene: 10. CDR3 residues: CASSVTASGRDTDTQYF. CDR3 nucleotides: TGTGCCAGCAGCGTTACAGCAAGCGGGAGGGACACAGATACGCAGTATTTT.

This chain joins TRBV6-5 and TRBJ2-7; 7 bases are shared with TRBD1. V lost 5 bases to trimming and J lost 2 bases; unmatched junction nucleotides: 9. CDR3 length equals 15 residues. Germline CDR1 reads MNHEY; CDR2 reads SVGAGI. The CDR3 DNA follows: TGTGCCAGCAGTAACACCGGGACAGCCACCTACGAGCAGTACTTC. This gives the protein CASSNTGTATYEQYF.

The rearrangement links TRBV30 to TRBJ2-5; D ambiguous. Trimming removed 3 bases from V and 5 bases from J, with 16 bases in between. Germline CDR1 is GTSNPN and CDR2 is SVGIG (reference sequence). This CDR3 contains 14 residues. The CDR3 sequence: CAWSLVHLGETQYF. For the CDR3, the DNA is TGTGCCTGGAGCCTCGTCCATTTGGGCGAGACCCAGTACTTC.

The gene calls are TRBV30 and TRBJ2-5; 8 bases match TRBD2. Gene TRBJ2-7 matches the end of the DNA better, so the J call may be wrong. The germline gives CDR1 GTSNPN, CDR2 SVGIG (reference sequence). This CDR3 comprises 14 residues. CDR3 region: CAWSVGGLGYEQYF. DNA of the CDR3: TGTGCCTGGAGTGTGGGGGGACTAGGGTACGAGCAGTACTTC.